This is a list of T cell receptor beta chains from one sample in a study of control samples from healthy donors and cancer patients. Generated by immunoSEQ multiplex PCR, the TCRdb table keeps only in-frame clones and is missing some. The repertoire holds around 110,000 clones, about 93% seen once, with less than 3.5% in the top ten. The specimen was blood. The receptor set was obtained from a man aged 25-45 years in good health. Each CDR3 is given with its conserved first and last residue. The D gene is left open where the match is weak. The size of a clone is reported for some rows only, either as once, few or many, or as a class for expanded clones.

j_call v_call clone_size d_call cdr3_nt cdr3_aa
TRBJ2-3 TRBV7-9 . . TGTGCCAGCAGCCTGGACAGTAGCACAGATACGCAGTATTTT CASSLDSSTDTQYF
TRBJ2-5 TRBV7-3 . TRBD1 TGTGCCAGCAGCCGGGGACAGCAAGAGACCCAGTACTTC CASSRGQQETQYF
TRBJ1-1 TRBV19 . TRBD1 TGTGCCAGTAGTATAACCGGACAGGGAGGCACTGAAGCTTTCTTT CASSITGQGGTEAFF
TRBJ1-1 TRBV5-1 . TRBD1 TGCGCCAGCAGCCCAGGACAGGGCCCTAACACTGAAGCTTTCTTT CASSPGQGPNTEAFF
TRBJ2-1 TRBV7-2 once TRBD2 TGTGCCAGCAGCTTATCCGCGGGGGATTACAATGAGCAGTTCTTC CASSLSAGDYNEQFF
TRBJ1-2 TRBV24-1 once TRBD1 TGTGCCACCAGTTCGACAGGGGGAACGCGTGGCTACACCTTC CATSSTGGTRGYTF
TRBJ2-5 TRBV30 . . TGTGCCTGGAGTGTCGGCGTTTCAGAGACCCAGTACTTC CAWSVGVSETQYF
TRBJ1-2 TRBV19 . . TGTGCCAGTAGTCCTACGGGACCCCGGTATGGCTACACCTTC CASSPTGPRYGYTF
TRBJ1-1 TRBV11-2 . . TGTGCCAGCAGCTTAGGAGTGAACACTGAAGCTTTCTTT CASSLGVNTEAFF
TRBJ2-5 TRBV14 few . TGTGCCAGCAGCCAAGATTTAGGGACCCAGTACTTC CASSQDLGTQYF
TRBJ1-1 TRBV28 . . TGTGCCAGCAGTACCTTTAAGCCTGAAGCTTTCTTT CASSTFKPEAFF
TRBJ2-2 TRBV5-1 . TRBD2 TGCGCCAGCAGTGTCAGGACTAGCGGCATGAACACCGGGGAGCTGTTTTTT CASSVRTSGMNTGELFF
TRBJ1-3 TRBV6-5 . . TGTGCCAGCCGAGGGATTGGGGACTCTGGAAACACCATATATTTT CASRGIGDSGNTIYF
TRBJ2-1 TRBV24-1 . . TGTGCCACCAGTGATTTCCTAGACGCCAATGAGCAGTTCTTC CATSDFLDANEQFF
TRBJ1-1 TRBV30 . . TGTGCCTGGAGTGAGGTCGGCAGGGAAAAAGCTTTCTTT CAWSEVGREKAFF
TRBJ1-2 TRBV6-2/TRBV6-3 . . TGTGCCAGCAGTTACGCCTATATAGGCGGACATGGCTACACCTTC CASSYAYIGGHGYTF
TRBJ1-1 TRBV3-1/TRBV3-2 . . TGTGCCAGCAGTGTCAAGCAGAACACTGAAGCTTTCTTT CASSVKQNTEAFF
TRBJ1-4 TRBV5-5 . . TGTGCCAGCAGCTTTAGGACCCCTCGAGGGGAAAAACTGTTTTTT CASSFRTPRGEKLFF
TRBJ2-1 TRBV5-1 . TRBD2 TGCGCCAGTTCGCGAGCTTCTAGCGGGGGGACTTACAATGAGCAGTTCTTC CASSRASSGGTYNEQFF
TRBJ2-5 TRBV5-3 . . TGTGTCAGAAGCACCAGGGGAGAAGAGACCCAGTACTTC CVRSTRGEETQYF
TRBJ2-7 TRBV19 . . TGTGCCAGTAGTATAGAGAACAGCGCTCTCTACGAGCAGTACTTC CASSIENSALYEQYF
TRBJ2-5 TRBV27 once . TGTGCCAGCAGTTTAAGGCAGGCTAGAGGTGAGACCCAGTACTTC CASSLRQARGETQYF
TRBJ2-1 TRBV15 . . TGTGCCACCAGCAGAGGAGGTGGGCGGTCAAATGAGCAGTTCTTC CATSRGGGRSNEQFF
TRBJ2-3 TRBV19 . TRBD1 TGTGCCAGTAGTGGGCAGGGGGCCGGAGATACGCAGTATTTT CASSGQGAGDTQYF
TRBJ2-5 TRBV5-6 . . TGTGCCAGCAGCTTGGTGGGGGTATCCCGCGAGACCCAGTACTTC CASSLVGVSRETQYF
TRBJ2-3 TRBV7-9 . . TGTGCCAGCAGCTTCCCTTCGGTGATCGGCGCCACCCATACGCAGTATTTT CASSFPSVIGATHTQYF